This T cell receptor (beta chain) emerged from a study of blood T cells in healthy people across ages. V was trimmed by 0 bases and J by 7 bases, leaving 7 bases between them. Germline lookup yields CDR1 SGHRS and CDR2 YFSETQ. The CDR3 extends over 13 amino acids. As for this clonotype: The antigen remains unidentified.

Extraction of total RNA produced a minimum of 5.5 micrograms from each sample. A second PCR of about 7 to 12 cycles used a sample-barcoded 5' primer and a J-beta primer mix. Every sample gave at least 3 million paired-end reads containing CDR3. TCRdb re-called the 5' RACE reads with MiXCR, one entry per CDR3 protein. The table has fewer than 800,000 distinct CDR3 sequences, about half seen once. Study results and caveats: Samples with more naive T cells showed higher observed beta diversity.

Sequencing was performed on blood. The chain has TRBV5-1 and TRBJ2-2; D gene uncertain. This sequence originates from a woman aged 55-70 years in good health. The DNA of the CDR3 is TGCGCCAGCAGCTTGGGTAGCAGCGGGGAGCTGTTTTTT. Translating it yields CASSLGSSGELFF.